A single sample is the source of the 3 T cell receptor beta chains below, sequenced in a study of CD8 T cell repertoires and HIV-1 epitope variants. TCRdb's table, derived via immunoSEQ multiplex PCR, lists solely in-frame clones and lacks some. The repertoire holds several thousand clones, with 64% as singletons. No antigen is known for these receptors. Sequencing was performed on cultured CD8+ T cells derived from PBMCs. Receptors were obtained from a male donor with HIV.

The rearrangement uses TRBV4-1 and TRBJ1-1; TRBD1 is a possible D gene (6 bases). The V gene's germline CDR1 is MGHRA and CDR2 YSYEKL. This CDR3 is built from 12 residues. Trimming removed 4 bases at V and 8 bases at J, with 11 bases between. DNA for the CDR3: TGCGCCAGCAGCCCTACAGGGTTAGAAGCTTTCTTT. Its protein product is CASSPTGLEAFF.

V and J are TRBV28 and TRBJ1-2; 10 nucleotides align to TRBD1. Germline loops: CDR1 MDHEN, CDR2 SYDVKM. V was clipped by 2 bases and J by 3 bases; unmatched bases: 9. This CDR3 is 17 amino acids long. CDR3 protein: CASSLGTGDVRDYGYTF. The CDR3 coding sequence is TGTGCCAGCAGTTTAGGGACAGGGGACGTGCGGGACTATGGCTACACCTTC.

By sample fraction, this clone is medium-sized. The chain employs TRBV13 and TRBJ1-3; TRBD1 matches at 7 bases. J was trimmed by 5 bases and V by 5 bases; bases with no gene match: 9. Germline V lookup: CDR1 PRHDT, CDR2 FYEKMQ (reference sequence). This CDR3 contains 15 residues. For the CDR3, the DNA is TGTGCCAGCAGCCCTGACAGGGACGGGCGAAACACCATATATTTT. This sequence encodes CASSPDRDGRNTIYF.